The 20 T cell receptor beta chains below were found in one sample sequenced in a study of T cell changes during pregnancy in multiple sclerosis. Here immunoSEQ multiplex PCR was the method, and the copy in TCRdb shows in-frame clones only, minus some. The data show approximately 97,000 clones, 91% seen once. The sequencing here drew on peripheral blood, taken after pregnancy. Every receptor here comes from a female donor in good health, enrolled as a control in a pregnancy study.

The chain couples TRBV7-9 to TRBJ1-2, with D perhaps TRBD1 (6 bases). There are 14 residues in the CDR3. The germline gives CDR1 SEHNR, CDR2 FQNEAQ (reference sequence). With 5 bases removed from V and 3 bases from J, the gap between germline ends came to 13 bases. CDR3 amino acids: CASSPPRTDYGYTF. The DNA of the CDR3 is TGTGCCAGCAGCCCCCCTCGGACAGACTATGGCTACACCTTC.

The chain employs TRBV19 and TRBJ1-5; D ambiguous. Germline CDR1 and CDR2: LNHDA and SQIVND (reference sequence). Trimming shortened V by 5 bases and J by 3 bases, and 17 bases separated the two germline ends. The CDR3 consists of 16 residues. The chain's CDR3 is CASSVGIGLNNQPQHF. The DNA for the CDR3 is TGTGCCAGTAGTGTGGGAATAGGACTAAACAATCAGCCCCAGCATTTT.

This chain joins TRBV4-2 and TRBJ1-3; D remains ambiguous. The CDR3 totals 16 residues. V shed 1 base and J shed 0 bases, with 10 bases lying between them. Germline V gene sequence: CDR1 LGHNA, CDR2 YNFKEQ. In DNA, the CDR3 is TGTGCCAGCAGCCAAGGACGCGGTAACTCTGGAAACACCATATATTTT. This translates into CASSQGRGNSGNTIYF.

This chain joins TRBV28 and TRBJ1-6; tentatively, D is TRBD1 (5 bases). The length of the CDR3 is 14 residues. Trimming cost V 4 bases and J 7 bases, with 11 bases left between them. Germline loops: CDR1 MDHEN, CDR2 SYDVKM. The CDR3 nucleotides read TGTGCCAGCAGTTACGTACAGGCAAATTCACCCCTCCACTTT. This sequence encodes CASSYVQANSPLHF.

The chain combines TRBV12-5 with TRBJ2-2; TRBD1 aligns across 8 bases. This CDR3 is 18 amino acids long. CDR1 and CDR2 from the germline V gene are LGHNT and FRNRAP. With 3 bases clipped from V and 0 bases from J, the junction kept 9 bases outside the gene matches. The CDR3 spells CASGFRDRKDSNTGELFF. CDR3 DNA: TGTGCTAGTGGTTTCCGGGACAGGAAAGATTCGAACACCGGGGAGCTGTTTTTT.

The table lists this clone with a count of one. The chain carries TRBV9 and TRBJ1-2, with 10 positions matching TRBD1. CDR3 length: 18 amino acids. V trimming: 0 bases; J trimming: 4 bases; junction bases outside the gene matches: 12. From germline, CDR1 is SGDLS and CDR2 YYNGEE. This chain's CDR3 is CASSVEGDRGRLGYGYTF. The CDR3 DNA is TGTGCCAGCAGCGTAGAAGGAGACAGGGGGCGGTTGGGCTATGGCTACACCTTC.

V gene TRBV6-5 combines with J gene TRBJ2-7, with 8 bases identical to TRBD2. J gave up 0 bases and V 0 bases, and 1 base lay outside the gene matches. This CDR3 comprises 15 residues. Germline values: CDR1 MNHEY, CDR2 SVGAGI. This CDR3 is CASSYSRGDSYEQYF. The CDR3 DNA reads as TGTGCCAGCAGTTACTCGCGGGGGGACTCCTACGAGCAGTACTTC.

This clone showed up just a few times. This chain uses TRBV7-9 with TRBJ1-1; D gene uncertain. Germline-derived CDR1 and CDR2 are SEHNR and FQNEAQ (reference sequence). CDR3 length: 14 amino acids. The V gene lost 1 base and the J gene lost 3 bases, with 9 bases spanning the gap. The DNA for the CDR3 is TGTGCCAGCAGCTTAGATAACGGTTACACTGAAGCTTTCTTT. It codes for CASSLDNGYTEAFF.

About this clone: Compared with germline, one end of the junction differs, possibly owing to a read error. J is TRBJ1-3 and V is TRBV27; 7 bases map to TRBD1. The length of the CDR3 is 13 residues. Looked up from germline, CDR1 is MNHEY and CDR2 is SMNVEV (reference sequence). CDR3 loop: CASSWDSGNAIYF. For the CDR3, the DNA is TGTGCCAGCAGTTGGGACAGTGGAAACGCCATATATTTT.

CDR3 bases: TGTGCCACCAGCAGCGGGGGTTTCTCCTACGAGCAGTACTTC. Its translation: CATSSGGFSYEQYF. The chain is built from TRBV15 and TRBJ2-7; perhaps TRBD2 as D (6 bases). The ends were cut back, 3 bases at V and 0 bases at J, with 9 bases in the middle. This CDR3 spans 14 amino acids. The germline V gene encodes CDR1 LNHNV and CDR2 YYDKDF (reference sequence).

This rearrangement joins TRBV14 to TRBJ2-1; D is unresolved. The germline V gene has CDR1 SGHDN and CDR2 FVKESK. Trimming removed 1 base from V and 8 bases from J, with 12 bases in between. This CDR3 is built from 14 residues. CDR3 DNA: TGTGCCAGCAGCCAAGGAGGAGTAGACCATGAGCAGTTCTTC. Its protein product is CASSQGGVDHEQFF.

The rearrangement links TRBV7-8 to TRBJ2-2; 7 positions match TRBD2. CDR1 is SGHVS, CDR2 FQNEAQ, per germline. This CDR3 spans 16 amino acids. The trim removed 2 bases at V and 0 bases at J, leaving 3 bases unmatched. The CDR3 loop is CASSLPGTTNTGELFF. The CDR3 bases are TGTGCCAGCAGCTTACCCGGGACTACGAACACCGGGGAGCTGTTTTTT.

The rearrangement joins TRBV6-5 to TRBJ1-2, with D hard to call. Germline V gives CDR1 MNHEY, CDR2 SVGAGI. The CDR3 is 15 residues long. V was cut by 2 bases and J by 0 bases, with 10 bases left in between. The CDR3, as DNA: TGTGCCAGCAGTTACAGCCGCGGGCCTAACTATGGCTACACCTTC. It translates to CASSYSRGPNYGYTF.

CDR3 region: CASSPRQAVSSYNEQFF. The CDR3 DNA is TGTGCCAGCAGCCCCAGACAGGCTGTTAGCTCCTACAATGAGCAGTTCTTC. The chain carries TRBV7-9 and TRBJ2-1; D may be TRBD1 (6 bases). The CDR3 consists of 17 residues. Germline CDR1 is SEHNR and CDR2 is FQNEAQ (reference sequence). The ends were cut back, 5 bases at V and 0 bases at J, with 17 bases in the middle. The full variable domain, in which reference TRBV7-9 and TRBJ2-1 provide the parts outside the CDR3, is DTGVSQNPRHKITKRGQNVTFRCDPISEHNRLYWYRQTLGQGPEFLTYFQNEAQLEKSRLLSDRFSAERPKGSFSTLEIQRTEQGDSAMYLCASSPRQAVSSYNEQFFGPGTRLTVL.

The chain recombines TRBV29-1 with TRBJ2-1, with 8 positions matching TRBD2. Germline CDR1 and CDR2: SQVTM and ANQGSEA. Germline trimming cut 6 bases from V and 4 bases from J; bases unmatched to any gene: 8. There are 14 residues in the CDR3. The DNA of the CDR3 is TGCAGCGTGCCAACTAGCGGCGTTTACAATGAGCAGTTCTTC. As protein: CSVPTSGVYNEQFF.

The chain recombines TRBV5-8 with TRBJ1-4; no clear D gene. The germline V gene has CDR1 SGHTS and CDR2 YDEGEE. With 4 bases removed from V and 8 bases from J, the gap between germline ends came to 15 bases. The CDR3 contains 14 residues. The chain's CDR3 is CASSKRRTAEKLFF. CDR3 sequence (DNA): TGTGCCAGCAGCAAGAGGAGGACTGCAGAAAAACTGTTTTTT.

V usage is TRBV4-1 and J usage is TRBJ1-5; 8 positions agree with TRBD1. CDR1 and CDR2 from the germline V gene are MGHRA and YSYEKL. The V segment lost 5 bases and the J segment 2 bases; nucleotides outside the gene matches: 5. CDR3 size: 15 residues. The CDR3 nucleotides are TGCGCCAGCAGCGCCGGGACAGGAGGCAATCAGCCCCAGCATTTT. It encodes CASSAGTGGNQPQHF.

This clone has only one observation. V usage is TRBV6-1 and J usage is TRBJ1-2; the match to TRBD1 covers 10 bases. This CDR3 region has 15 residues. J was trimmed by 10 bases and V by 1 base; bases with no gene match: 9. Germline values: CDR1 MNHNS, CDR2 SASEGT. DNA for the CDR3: TGTGCCAGCAGTGAAGTATGGGGGGACAGGGGTTACTACACCTTC. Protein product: CASSEVWGDRGYYTF.

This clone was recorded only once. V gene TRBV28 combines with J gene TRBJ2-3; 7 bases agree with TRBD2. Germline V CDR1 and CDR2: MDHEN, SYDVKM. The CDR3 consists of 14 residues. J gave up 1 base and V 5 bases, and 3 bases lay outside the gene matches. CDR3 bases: TGTGCCAGCAGTCTCCGGGGGGGCACAGATACGCAGTATTTT. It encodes CASSLRGGTDTQYF.

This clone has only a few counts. DNA of the CDR3: TGTGCCTGGATGTTGCAGGAGGAGGCAAAACTGTTTTTT. This encodes CAWMLQEEAKLFF. The chain combines TRBV30 with TRBJ1-4; D remains ambiguous. Germline values: CDR1 GTSNPN, CDR2 SVGIG (reference sequence). This CDR3 has 13 residues. V lost 4 bases, J lost 10 bases, and 16 bases lay in between.